The present entry profiles one TCR beta chain with its context. V was pared by 2 bases and J by 4 bases, with 10 bases between. The CDR3 length is 13 residues. The V gene's germline CDR1 is SGHDT and CDR2 YYEEEE. These data are taken from a study of blood T cell repertoires in COVID-19. In the study's own analysis: Estimated nucleated cell counts came from reference gene primer amplification. TCRdb keeps only in-frame clones here, not all; method: immunoSEQ multiplex PCR. V and J calls and clone size come straight from that table; D and trimming were deduced from the DNA. The sample contains about 59,000 clones, 87% of which appear only once.

The V and J genes are TRBV5-6 and TRBJ2-7; tentative D call: TRBD2 (5 bases). The specimen was peripheral blood. The TCR was taken from a man aged 80 or over in a cohort sampled during active COVID-19. CDR3 residues: CASSFGREYEQYF. CDR3 in DNA: TGTGCCAGCAGCTTTGGACGGGAATACGAGCAGTACTTC.